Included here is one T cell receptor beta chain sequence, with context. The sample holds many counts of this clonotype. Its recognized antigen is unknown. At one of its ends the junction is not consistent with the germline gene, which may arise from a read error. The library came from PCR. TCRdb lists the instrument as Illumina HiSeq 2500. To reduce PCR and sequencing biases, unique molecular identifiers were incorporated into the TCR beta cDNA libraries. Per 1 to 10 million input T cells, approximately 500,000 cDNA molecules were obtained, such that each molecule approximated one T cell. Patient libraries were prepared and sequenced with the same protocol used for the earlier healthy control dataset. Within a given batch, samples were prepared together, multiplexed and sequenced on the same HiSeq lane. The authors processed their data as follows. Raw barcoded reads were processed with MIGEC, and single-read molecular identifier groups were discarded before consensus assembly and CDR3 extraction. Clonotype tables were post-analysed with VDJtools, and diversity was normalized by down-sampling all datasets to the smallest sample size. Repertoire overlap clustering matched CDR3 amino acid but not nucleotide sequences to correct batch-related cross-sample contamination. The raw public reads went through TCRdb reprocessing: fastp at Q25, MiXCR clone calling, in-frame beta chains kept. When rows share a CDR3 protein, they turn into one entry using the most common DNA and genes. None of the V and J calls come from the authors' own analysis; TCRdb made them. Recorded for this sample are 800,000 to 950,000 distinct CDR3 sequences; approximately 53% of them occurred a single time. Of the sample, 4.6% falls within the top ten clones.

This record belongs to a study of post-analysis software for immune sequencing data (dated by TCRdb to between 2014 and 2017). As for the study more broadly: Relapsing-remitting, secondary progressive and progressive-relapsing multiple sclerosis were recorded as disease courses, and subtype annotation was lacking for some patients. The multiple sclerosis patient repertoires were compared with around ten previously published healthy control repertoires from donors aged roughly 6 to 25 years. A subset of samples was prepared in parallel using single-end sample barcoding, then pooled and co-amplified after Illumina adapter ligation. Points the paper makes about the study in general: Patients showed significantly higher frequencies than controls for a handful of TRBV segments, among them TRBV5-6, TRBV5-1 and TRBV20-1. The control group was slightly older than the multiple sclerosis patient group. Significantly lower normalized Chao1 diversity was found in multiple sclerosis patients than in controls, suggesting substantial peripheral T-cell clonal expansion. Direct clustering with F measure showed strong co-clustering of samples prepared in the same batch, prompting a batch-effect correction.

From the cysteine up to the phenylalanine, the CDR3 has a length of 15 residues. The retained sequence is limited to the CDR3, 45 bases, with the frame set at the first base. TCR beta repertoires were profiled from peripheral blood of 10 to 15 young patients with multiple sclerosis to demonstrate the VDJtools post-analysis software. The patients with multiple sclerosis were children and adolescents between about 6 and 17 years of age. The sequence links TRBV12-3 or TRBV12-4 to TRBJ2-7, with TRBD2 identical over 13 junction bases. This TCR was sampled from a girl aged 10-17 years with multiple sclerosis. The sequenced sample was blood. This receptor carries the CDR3 CASSSRLAGGYEQYF. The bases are TGCGCCAGCAGCTCCAGACTAGCGGGAGGCTACGAGCAGTACTTC.